The present T cell receptor (beta chain) was sequenced within a study of CD8+ T cells in alopecia areata. Findings and limits, study-wide: In scalp and blood, many expanded lesional clones persisted during tofacitinib. Administration of tofacitinib significantly diminished scalp clonality and expanded CD8+ clones within the top 100.

CDR3 size: 14 residues. The V gene's germline CDR1 is SGHTA and CDR2 FQGNSA. Losses at the gene ends were 6 bases for V and 9 bases for J; bases not matched to a gene: 8. There are a few counts of this clone. Antigen: not known. The treatment: oral pan-JAK inhibitor, 5-10 mg twice daily. After isolation, RNA underwent reverse transcription to generate cDNA as the sequencing template. Using immunoSEQ multiplex PCR, the repertoire was profiled, and TCRdb retains in-frame clones only, with some absent. This sample has approximately 180,000 clones, with roughly 60% found just once. This TCR came from a human donor with alopecia areata. The starting material was CD4+ T cells sorted from blood, obtained at week 24, from a patient treated with tofacitinib. The chain employs TRBV7-2 and TRBJ1-4, with 9 nucleotides matching TRBD1. CDR3 region: CASSPGTGTQKLFF. The CDR3 bases are TGTGCCAGCAGTCCCGGGACAGGGACGCAAAAACTGTTTTTT. Combining the CDR3 with reference TRBV7-2 and TRBJ1-4 gives the whole variable domain GAGVSQSPSNKVTEKGKDVELRCDPISGHTALYWYRQSLGQGLEFLIYFQGNSAPDKSGLPSDRFSAERTGGSVSTLTIQRTQQEDSAVYLCASSPGTGTQKLFFGSGTQLSVL.